This T cell receptor (beta chain) was observed in a study of blood T cell repertoires in COVID-19. Overall study context: Acute and convalescent COVID-19 specimens originated in the United States, Italy and Spain. In each case, the material was cDNA or gDNA derived from T cells, B-cell-depleted T cells, or PBMCs.

Patients of the Seattle cohort, enrolled during active infection, were followed longitudinally. Germline CDR1 is KGHSY and CDR2 is FQNENV. Trimming removed 0 bases at V and 4 bases at J, with 12 bases between. CDR3 length: 15 amino acids. Original methodology: Quantification of nucleated cells was approximated via reference gene primer amplification. Profiling relied on immunoSEQ multiplex PCR, and the TCRdb table lists in-frame clones only, not all of them. V, J and clone size were drawn from that table, and D and trimming were deduced from the DNA. The repertoire holds about 95,000 clones, with about nine tenths as singletons.

Sequenced: peripheral blood. This clonotype originated in a man aged 55 to 70 with COVID-19, enrolled during active disease. The V gene is TRBV16, the J gene TRBJ1-2; weak D call: TRBD1 (5 bases). CDR3 sequence: CASSQSAREGYGYTF. For the CDR3, the DNA is TGTGCCAGCAGCCAATCGGCCAGGGAAGGCTATGGCTACACCTTC.